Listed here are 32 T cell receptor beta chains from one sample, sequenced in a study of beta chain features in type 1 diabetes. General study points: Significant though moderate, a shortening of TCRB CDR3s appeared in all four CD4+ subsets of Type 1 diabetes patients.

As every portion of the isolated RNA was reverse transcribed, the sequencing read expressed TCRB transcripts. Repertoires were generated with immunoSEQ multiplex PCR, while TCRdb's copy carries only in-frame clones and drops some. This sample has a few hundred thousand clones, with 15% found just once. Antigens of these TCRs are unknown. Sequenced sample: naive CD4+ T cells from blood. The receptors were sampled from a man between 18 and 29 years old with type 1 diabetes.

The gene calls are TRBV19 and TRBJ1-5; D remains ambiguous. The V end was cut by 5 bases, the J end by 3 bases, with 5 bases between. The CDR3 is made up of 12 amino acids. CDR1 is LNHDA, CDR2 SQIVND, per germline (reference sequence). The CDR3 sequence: CASSFNNQPQHF. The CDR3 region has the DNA TGTGCCAGTAGTTTCAACAATCAGCCCCAGCATTTT.

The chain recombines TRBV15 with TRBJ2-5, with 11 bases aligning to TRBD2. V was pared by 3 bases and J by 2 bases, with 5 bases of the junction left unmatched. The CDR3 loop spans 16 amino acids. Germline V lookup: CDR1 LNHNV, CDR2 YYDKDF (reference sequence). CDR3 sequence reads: CATSRKLAGVQETQYF. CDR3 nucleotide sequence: TGTGCCACCAGCAGGAAACTAGCGGGGGTTCAAGAGACCCAGTACTTC.

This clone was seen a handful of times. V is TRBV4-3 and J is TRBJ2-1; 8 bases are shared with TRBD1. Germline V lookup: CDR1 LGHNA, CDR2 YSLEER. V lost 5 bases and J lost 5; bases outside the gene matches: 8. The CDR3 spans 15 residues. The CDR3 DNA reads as TGCGCCAGCAGCATTGACGGGGACAGGCACAATGAGCAGTTCTTC. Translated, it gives CASSIDGDRHNEQFF.

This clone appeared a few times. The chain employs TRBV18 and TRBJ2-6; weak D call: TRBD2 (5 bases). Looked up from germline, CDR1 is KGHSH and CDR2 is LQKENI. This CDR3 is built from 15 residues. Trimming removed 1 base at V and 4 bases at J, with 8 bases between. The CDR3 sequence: CASSPLWRGANVLTF. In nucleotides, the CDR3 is TGTGCCAGCTCACCACTCTGGAGGGGGGCCAACGTCCTGACTTTC. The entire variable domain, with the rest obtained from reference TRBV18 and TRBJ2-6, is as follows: NAGVMQNPRHLVRRRGQEARLRCSPMKGHSHVYWYRQLPEEGLKFMVYLQKENIIDESGMPKERFSAEFPKEGPSILRIQQVVRGDSAAYFCASSPLWRGANVLTFGAGSRLTVL.

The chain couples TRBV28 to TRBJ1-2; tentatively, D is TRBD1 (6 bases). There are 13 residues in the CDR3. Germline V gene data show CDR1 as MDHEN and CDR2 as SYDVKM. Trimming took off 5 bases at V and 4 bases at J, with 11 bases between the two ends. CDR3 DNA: TGTGCCAGCAGTAGGGACACCAGCTATGGCTACACCTTC. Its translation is CASSRDTSYGYTF.

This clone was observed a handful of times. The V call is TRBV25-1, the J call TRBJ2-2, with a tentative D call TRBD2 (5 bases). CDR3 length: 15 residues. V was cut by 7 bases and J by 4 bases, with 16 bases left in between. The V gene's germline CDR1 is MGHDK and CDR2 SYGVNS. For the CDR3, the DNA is TGTGCCAGCAACTGGACCCCCGGGGTCACCGGGGAGCTGTTTTTT. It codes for CASNWTPGVTGELFF.

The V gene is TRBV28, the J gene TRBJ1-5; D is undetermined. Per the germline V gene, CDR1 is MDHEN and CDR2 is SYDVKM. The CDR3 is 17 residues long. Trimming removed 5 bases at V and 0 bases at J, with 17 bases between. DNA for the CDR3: TGTGCCAGCAGTCCCGGACGAGCGGGCCCTAGCAATCAGCCCCAGCATTTT. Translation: CASSPGRAGPSNQPQHF.

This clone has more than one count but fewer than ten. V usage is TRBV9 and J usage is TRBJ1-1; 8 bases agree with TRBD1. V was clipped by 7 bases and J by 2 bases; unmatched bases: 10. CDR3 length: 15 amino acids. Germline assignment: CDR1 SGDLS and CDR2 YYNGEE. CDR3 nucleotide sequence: TGTGCCAGCGGGCCGAGGGGACAGGATAACACTGAAGCTTTCTTT. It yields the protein CASGPRGQDNTEAFF.

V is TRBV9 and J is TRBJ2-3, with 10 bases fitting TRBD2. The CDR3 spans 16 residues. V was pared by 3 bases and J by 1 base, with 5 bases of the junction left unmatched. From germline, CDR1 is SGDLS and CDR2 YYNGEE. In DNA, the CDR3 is TGTGCCAGCAGCGCCCCCGGGACTAGCGGCACAGATACGCAGTATTTT. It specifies CASSAPGTSGTDTQYF.

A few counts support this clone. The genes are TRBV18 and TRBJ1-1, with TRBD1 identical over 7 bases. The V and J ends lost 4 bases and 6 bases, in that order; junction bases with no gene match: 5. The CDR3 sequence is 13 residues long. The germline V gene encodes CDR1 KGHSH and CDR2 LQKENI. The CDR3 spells CASSLTGFPEAFF. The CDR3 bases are TGTGCCAGCTCACTGACAGGGTTTCCTGAAGCTTTCTTT.

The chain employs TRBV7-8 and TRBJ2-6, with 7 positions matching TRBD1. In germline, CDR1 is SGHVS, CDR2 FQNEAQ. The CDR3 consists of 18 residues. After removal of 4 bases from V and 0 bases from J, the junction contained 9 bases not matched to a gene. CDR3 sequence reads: CASSSPGTAFSGANVLTF. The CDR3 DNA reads TGTGCCAGCAGCTCCCCCGGGACAGCATTCTCTGGGGCCAACGTCCTGACTTTC. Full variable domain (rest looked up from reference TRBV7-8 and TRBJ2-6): GAGVSQSPRYKVAKRGQDVALRCDPISGHVSLFWYQQALGQGPEFLTYFQNEAQLDKSGLPSDRFFAERPEGSVSTLKIQRTQQEDSAVYLCASSSPGTAFSGANVLTFGAGSRLTVL.

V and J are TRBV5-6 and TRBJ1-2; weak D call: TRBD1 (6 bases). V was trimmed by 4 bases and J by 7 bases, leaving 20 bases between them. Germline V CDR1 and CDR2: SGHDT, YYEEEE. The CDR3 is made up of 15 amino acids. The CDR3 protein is CASSPGPGQSFGYTF. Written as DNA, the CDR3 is TGTGCCAGCAGCCCAGGACCGGGACAATCTTTTGGCTACACCTTC.

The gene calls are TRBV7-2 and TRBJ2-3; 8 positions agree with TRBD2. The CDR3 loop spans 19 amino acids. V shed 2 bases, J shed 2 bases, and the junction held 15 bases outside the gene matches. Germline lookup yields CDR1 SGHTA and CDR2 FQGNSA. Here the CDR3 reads CASSLFLRGRGANTDTQYF. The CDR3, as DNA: TGTGCCAGCAGCTTATTTCTCCGAGGGCGGGGGGCCAACACAGATACGCAGTATTTT.

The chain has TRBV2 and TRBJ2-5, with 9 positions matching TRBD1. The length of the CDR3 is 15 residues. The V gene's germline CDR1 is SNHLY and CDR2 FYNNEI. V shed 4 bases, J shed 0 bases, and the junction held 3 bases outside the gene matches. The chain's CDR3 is CASSGGQGHQETQYF. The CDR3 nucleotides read TGTGCCAGCAGTGGGGGACAGGGTCACCAAGAGACCCAGTACTTC.

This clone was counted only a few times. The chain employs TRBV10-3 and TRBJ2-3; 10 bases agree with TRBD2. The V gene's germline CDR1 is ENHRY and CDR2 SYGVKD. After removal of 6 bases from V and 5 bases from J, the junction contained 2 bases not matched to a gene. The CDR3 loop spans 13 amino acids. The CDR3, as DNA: TGTGCCATCAGCGGACTAGCGGAAGATACGCAGTATTTT. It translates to CAISGLAEDTQYF.

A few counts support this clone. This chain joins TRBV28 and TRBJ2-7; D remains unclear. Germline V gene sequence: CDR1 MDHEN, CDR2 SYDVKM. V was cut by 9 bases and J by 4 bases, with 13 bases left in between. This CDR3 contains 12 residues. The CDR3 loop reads CASSTPDYEQYF. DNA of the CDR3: TGTGCCAGTTCGACACCTGATTACGAGCAGTACTTC.

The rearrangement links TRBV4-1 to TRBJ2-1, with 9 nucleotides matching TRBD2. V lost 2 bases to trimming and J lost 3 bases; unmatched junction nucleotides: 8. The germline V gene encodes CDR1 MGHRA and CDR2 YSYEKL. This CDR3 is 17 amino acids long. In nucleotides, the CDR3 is TGCGCCAGCAGCCAAATCGCGGGAGGGGTGAGCTACAATGAGCAGTTCTTC. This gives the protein CASSQIAGGVSYNEQFF.

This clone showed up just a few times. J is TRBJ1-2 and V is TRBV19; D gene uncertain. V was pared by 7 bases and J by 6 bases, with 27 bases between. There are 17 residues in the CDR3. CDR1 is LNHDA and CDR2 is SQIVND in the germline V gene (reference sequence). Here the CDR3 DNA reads TGTGCCAGTACCCAACTATTACTCGGAGGGCTGTCACATGGCTACACCTTC. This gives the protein CASTQLLLGGLSHGYTF.

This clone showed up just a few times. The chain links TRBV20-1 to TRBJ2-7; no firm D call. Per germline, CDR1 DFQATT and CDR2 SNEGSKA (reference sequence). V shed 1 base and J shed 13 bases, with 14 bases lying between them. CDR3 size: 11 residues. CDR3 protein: CSARAVQDPYF. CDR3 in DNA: TGCAGTGCTAGAGCCGTGCAGGATCCTTACTTC.

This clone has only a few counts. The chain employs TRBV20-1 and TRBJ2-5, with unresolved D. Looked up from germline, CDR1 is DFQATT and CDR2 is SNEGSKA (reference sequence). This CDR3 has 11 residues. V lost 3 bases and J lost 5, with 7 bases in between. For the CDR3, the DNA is TGCAGTGCTAGGTCACGGGAGACCCAGTACTTC. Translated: CSARSRETQYF.

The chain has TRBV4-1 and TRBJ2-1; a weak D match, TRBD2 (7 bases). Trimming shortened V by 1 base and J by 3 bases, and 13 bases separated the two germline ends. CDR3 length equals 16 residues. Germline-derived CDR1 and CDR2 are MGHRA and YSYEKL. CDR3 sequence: CASSQVGRGRYNEQFF. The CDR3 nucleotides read TGCGCCAGCAGCCAAGTTGGGCGGGGGCGCTACAATGAGCAGTTCTTC.

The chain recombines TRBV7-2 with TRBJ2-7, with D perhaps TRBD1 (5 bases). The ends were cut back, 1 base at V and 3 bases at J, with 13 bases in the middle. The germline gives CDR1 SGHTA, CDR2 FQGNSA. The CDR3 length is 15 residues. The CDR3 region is CASSLDVWGSYEQYF. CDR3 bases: TGTGCCAGCAGCTTAGATGTTTGGGGCAGCTACGAGCAGTACTTC.

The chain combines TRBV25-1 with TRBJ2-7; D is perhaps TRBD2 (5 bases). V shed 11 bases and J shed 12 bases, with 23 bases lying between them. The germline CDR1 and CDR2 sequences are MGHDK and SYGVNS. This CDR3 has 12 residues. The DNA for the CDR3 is TGTGCCTCCCCCGGGGTTTTTGAGCGTCGGTACTTC. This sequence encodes CASPGVFERRYF.

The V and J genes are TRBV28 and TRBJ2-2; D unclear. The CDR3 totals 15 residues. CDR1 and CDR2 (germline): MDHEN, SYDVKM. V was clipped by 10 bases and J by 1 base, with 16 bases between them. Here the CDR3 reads CATGITAGNTGELFF. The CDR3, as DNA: TGTGCCACCGGTATCACTGCAGGGAACACCGGGGAGCTGTTTTTT.

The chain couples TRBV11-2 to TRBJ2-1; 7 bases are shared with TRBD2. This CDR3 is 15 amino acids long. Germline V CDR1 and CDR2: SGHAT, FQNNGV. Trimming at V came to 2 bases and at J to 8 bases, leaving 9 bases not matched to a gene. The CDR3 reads CASSLSSGVGHEQFF. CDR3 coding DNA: TGTGCCAGCAGCTTATCGAGCGGGGTGGGGCATGAGCAGTTCTTC.

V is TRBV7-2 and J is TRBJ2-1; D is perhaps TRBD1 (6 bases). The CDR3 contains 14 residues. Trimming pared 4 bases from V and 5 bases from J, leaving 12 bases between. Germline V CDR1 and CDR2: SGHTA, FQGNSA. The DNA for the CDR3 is TGTGCCAGCAGCTACAAGACAGGTAACAATGAGCAGTTCTTC. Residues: CASSYKTGNNEQFF.

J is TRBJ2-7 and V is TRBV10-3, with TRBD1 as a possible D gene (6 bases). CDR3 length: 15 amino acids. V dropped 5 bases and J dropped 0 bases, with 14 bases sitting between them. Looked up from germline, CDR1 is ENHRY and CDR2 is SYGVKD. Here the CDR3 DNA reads TGTGCCATCAGTCCAATGAGGACAGTCTCCTACGAGCAGTACTTC. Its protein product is CAISPMRTVSYEQYF.

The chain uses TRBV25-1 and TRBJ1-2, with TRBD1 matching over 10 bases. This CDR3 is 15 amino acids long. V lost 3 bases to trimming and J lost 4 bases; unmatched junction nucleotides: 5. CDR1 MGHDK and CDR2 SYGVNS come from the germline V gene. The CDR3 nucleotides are TGTGCCAGCAGTGAGTGGGACAGGGGTCCCTATGGCTACACCTTC. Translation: CASSEWDRGPYGYTF.

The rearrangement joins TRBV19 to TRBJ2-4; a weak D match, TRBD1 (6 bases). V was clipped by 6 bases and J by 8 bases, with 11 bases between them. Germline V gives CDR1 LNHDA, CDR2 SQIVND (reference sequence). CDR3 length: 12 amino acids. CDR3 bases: TGTGCCAGTAGACAGGGACGGGACATTCAGTACTTC. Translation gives CASRQGRDIQYF. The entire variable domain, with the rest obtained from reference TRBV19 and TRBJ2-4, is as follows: DGGITQSPKYLFRKEGQNVTLSCEQNLNHDAMYWYRQDPGQGLRLIYYSQIVNDFQKGDIAEGYSVSREKKESFPLTVTSAQKNPTAFYLCASRQGRDIQYFGAGTRLSVL.

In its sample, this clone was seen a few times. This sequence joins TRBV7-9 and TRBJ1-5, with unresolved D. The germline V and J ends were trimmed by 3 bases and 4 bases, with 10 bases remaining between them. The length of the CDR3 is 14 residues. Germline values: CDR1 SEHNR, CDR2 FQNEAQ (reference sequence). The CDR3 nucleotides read TGTGCCAGCAGCTTCTCTGGCACGAATCAGCCCCAGCATTTT. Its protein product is CASSFSGTNQPQHF.

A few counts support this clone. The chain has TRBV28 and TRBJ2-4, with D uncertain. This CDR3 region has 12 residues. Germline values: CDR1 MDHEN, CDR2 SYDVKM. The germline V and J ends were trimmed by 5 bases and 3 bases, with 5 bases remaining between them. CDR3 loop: CASSTGKNIQYF. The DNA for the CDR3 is TGTGCCAGCAGTACCGGCAAAAACATTCAGTACTTC. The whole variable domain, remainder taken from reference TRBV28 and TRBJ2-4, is DVKVTQSSRYLVKRTGEKVFLECVQDMDHENMFWYRQDPGLGLRLIYFSYDVKMKEKGDIPEGYSVSREKKERFSLILESASTNQTSMYLCASSTGKNIQYFGAGTRLSVL.

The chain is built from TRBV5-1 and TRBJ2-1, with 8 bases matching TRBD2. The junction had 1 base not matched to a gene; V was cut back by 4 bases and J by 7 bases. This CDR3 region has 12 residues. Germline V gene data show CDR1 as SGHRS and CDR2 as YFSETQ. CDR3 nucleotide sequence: TGCGCCAGCAGCACTAGCGGTAATGAGCAGTTCTTC. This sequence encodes CASSTSGNEQFF. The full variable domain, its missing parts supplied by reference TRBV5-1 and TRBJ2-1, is KAGVTQTPRYLIKTRGQQVTLSCSPISGHRSVSWYQQTPGQGLQFLFEYFSETQRNKGNFPGRFSGRQFSNSRSEMNVSTLELGDSALYLCASSTSGNEQFFGPGTRLTVL.